The T cell receptor beta chain described here comes from a study of blood T cell repertoires in COVID-19. Turning to the study itself: Acute and convalescent COVID-19 samples came from the United States, Italy and Spain. Sources were T cells, B-cell-depleted T cells, or PBMCs; the material itself was cDNA or gDNA.

Original methodology: Amplifying reference gene primers gave estimates of nucleated cell counts. The data were produced by immunoSEQ multiplex PCR, yet TCRdb's version contains in-frame clones alone and is incomplete. V and J calls and clone size come straight from that table; D and trimming were deduced from the DNA. The repertoire holds about 80,000 clones, 80% to 85% seen once, with around 36% in the top ten. The V end lost 5 bases, the J end lost 5 bases, and 12 bases lay between the germline ends. Germline CDR1 reads SEHNR; CDR2 reads FQNEAQ (reference sequence). This CDR3 is 13 amino acids long.

This sequence originates from a woman in her seventies with acute or convalescent COVID-19. Sequenced input: peripheral blood. The V and J genes are TRBV7-9 and TRBJ1-2, with D possibly TRBD1 on 5 matching bases. CDR3 DNA: TGTGCCAGCAGCCAAGTAAGGGGTTATGGCTACACCTTC. This codes for CASSQVRGYGYTF.